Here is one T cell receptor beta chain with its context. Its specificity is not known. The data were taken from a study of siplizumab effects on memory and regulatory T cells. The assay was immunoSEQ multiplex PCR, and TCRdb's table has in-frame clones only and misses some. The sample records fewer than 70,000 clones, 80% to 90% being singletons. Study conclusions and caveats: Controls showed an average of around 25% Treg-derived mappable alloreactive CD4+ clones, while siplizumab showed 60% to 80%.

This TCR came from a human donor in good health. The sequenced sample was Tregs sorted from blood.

CDR3 DNA: TGCGCCAGCAGCCCCCCCGGGGGGCTAAACGAGCAGTACTTC. Encoded protein: CASSPPGGLNEQYF. V and J are TRBV4-1 and TRBJ2-7; D is possibly TRBD2 (7 bases). Germline V CDR1 and CDR2: MGHRA, YSYEKL. V was shortened by 4 bases and J by 5 bases, with 15 bases between the two germline ends. The CDR3 length is 14 residues.